This note documents a single T cell receptor beta chain sequence. CDR3 length equals 14 residues. Germline CDR1 reads SGHTA; CDR2 reads FQGNSA. One entry per CDR3 protein, without DNA, is what TCRdb gives after re-calling the 5' RACE reads. The sample table includes roughly 160,000 distinct CDR3 sequences. This entry is derived from a study of monozygotic twins with inflammatory bowel disease. The clonotype comes from a human donor with ulcerative colitis or Crohn's disease, or a healthy co-twin of an affected twin (not recorded which). The material sequenced was blood. The chain carries TRBV7-2 and TRBJ2-5; the TRBD1 assignment by TCRdb is unverifiable without DNA. CDR3 amino acids: CASRPGPVPETQYF.